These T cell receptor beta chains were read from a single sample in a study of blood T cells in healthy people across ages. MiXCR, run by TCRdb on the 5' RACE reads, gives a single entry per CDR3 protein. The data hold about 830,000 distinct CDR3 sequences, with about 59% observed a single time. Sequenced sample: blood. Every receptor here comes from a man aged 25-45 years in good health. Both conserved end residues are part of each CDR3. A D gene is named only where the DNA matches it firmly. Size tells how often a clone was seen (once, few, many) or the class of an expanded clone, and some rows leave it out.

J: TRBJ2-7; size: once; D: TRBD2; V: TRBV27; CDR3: CASRWTSGGTYEQYF; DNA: TGTGCCAGCAGATGGACTAGCGGGGGGACTTACGAGCAGTACTTC
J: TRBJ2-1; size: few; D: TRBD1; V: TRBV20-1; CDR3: CSASDRGSYNEQFF; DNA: TGCAGTGCTTCGGACAGGGGTTCCTACAATGAGCAGTTCTTC
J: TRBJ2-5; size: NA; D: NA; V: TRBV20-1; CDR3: CSARGLRGRQETQYF; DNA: TGCAGTGCTAGAGGTCTTCGGGGTCGGCAAGAGACCCAGTACTTC
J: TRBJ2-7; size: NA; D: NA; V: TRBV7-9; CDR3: CASSLEWGDEQYF; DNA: TGTGCCAGCAGCTTAGAATGGGGGGACGAGCAGTACTTC
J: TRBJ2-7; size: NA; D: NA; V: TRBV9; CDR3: CASSVATGHRYEQYF; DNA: TGTGCCAGCAGCGTAGCGACCGGACATAGGTACGAGCAGTACTTC
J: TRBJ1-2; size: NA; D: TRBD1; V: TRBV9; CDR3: CASSSGQPLRGYTF; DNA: TGTGCCAGCAGCTCGGGACAGCCTCTGAGAGGCTACACCTTC
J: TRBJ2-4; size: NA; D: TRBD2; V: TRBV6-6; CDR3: CASGSGFNIQYF; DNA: TGTGCCAGCGGTAGCGGGTTCAACATTCAGTACTTC
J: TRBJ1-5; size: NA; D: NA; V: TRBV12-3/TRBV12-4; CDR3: CASTPLGGSGDQPQHF; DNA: TGTGCCAGCACCCCTTTAGGTGGATCAGGGGATCAGCCCCAGCATTTT
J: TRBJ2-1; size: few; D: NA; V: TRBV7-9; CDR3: CASSARYNEQFF; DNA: TGTGCCAGCAGCGCCCGATACAATGAGCAGTTCTTC
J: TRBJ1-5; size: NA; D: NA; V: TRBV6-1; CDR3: CASSEFQGKNQPQHF; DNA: TGTGCCAGCAGTGAATTCCAGGGGAAAAATCAGCCCCAGCATTTT